One sample yielded the 13 T cell receptor beta chains listed below, sequenced in a study of shared clonotypes between healthy human individuals (dated by TCRdb to the early 2020s). Receptor amplification or capture employed the immunoSEQ multiplex PCR assay. TCRdb stores this immuneACCESS table with in-frame sequences only. Part of the clones is absent; in the studies checked, under half of the shortfall reflects unresolved V genes, and no reason is known for the rest. In this sample the table shows approximately 2.4 million clones, nearly 97% of which occur a single time. Of the sample, 0.13% is held by the ten largest clones. The material sequenced was naive CD4+ T cells sorted from blood. Read against the paper, the sample's cell subset or site label means: CD45RA+ positively selected. These TCRs come from a man younger than 35 in good health.

The chain carries TRBV6-1 and TRBJ2-5, with D possibly being TRBD1 (6 bases). V lost 2 bases, J lost 9 bases, and 10 bases lay in between. The germline gives CDR1 MNHNS, CDR2 SASEGT. The CDR3 runs 12 residues. The chain's CDR3 is CASSELPGAQYF. The CDR3 DNA is TGTGCCAGCAGTGAACTACCAGGGGCCCAGTACTTC.

V usage is TRBV6-1 and J usage is TRBJ1-4, with 8 bases matching TRBD1. Germline V gene sequence: CDR1 MNHNS, CDR2 SASEGT. The CDR3 runs to 16 residues. Losses at the gene ends were 3 bases for V and 6 bases for J; bases not matched to a gene: 9. For the CDR3, the DNA is TGTGCCAGCAGTGAGTCTACAGGGGGGAAGTATGAAAAACTGTTTTTT. It yields the protein CASSESTGGKYEKLFF.

The chain joins TRBV12-1 to TRBJ2-5; the table's D call of TRBD1 was not tested on the DNA. TRBV12-1 is a known pseudogene. This CDR3 comprises 10 residues. The DNA for the CDR3 is TGTGCCAGCGGATCAGGGACCCAGTACTTC. Residues: CASGSGTQYF.

The chain couples TRBV5-1 to TRBJ1-4; D is uncertain. CDR1 SGHRS and CDR2 YFSETQ come from the germline V gene. Trimming took 0 bases from V and 5 from J, leaving 14 bases between them. The CDR3 length is 16 residues. The CDR3, as DNA: TGCGCCAGCAGCTTGGCAGGCTCCGGAGGGAATGAAAAACTGTTTTTT. It encodes CASSLAGSGGNEKLFF.

V and J are TRBV7-9 and TRBJ2-3; 12 nucleotides match TRBD2. Trimming cost V 5 bases and J 5 bases; bases outside gene matches: 8. The CDR3 loop spans 16 amino acids. CDR1 is SEHNR and CDR2 is FQNEAQ in the germline V gene (reference sequence). The CDR3 here is CASSGRLAGAGDTQYF. CDR3 sequence (DNA): TGTGCCAGCAGCGGCAGACTAGCGGGAGCGGGAGATACGCAGTATTTT.

A note on this clone: One junction end disagrees with the germline gene, perhaps due to a read error. This chain uses TRBV2 with TRBJ1-4; a possible D gene is TRBD1 (5 bases). Germline CDR1 is SNHLY and CDR2 is FYNNEI. This CDR3 spans 14 amino acids. CDR3 loop: CASRGDATSEKLFF. The CDR3 DNA sequence: TGTGCCAGCAGGGGGGACGCCACTAGTGAAAAACTGTTTTTT.

The rearrangement links TRBV7-8 to TRBJ1-3; possibly TRBD1 for D (6 bases). This CDR3 spans 17 amino acids. Germline CDR1 reads SGHVS; CDR2 reads FQNEAQ. With 1 base removed from V and 0 bases from J, the gap between germline ends came to 13 bases. CDR3 amino acids: CASSLGRGRVSGNTIYF. CDR3 nucleotides: TGTGCCAGCAGCTTAGGCAGGGGCCGAGTCTCTGGAAACACCATATATTTT.

CDR3 amino acids: CASSFGLSNAENIQYF. CDR3 DNA: TGTGCCAGCAGCTTCGGGCTTAGCAACGCCGAAAACATTCAGTACTTC. The genes are TRBV5-4 and TRBJ2-4; D is unresolved. The CDR3 consists of 16 residues. V gave up 2 bases and J gave up 5 bases, with 17 bases separating them. Germline assignment: CDR1 SGHNT and CDR2 YYREEE (reference sequence). The complete variable domain, with remaining parts taken from reference TRBV5-4 and TRBJ2-4, reads ETGVTQSPTHLIKTRGQQVTLRCSSQSGHNTVSWYQQALGQGPQFIFQYYREEENGRGNFPPRFSGLQFPNYSSELNVNALELDDSALYLCASSFGLSNAENIQYFGAGTRLSVL.

This clone is a singleton in its sample. The chain uses TRBV19 and TRBJ1-6; the D gene is possibly TRBD1 (5 bases). There are 13 residues in the CDR3. Trimming removed 10 bases at V and 3 bases at J, with 10 bases between. CDR1 and CDR2 from the germline V gene are LNHDA and SQIVND (reference sequence). CDR3 sequence: CATGTLYNSPLHF. The DNA of the CDR3 is TGTGCCACTGGGACCCTCTATAATTCACCCCTCCACTTT.

The chain joins TRBV15 to TRBJ2-4; D uncertain. The length of the CDR3 is 14 residues. Germline V gene lookup returns CDR1 LNHNV and CDR2 YYDKDF (reference sequence). V was pared by 3 bases and J by 5 bases, with 11 bases between. CDR3 nucleotide sequence: TGTGCCACCAGCAGTGATGGGCCCGAAAACATTCAGTACTTC. Translating it yields CATSSDGPENIQYF.

CDR3 region: CSVGERWEQYF. The CDR3 DNA follows: TGCAGCGTGGGGGAAAGGTGGGAGCAGTACTTC. The chain carries TRBV29-1 and TRBJ2-7, with D perhaps being TRBD1 or TRBD2 (5 bases each). The length of the CDR3 is 11 residues. Germline V lookup: CDR1 SQVTM, CDR2 ANQGSEA. V shed 6 bases and J shed 7 bases, with 13 bases lying between them.

This clone was detected only once. The V and J genes are TRBV7-9 and TRBJ2-2; 9 nucleotides agree with TRBD1. The V gene end was trimmed by 0 bases and the J gene end by 1 base; junction bases not matched to a gene: 6. The CDR3 contains 18 residues. Germline lookup yields CDR1 SEHNR and CDR2 FQNEAQ (reference sequence). CDR3 coding DNA: TGTGCCAGCAGCTTAGCGTCTCCGGGACAGGGGAACACCGGGGAGCTGTTTTTT. As protein: CASSLASPGQGNTGELFF.

Only one count was recorded for this clone. The rearrangement uses TRBV7-9 and TRBJ1-1; D is ambiguous. The V end lost 6 bases, the J end lost 3 bases, and 8 bases lay between the germline ends. The CDR3 contains 12 residues. Looked up from germline, CDR1 is SEHNR and CDR2 is FQNEAQ (reference sequence). The CDR3 coding sequence is TGTGCCAGCAGACGAACGGACACTGAAGCTTTCTTT. Its protein product is CASRRTDTEAFF.